Each of the 10 T cell receptor beta chains below was sequenced from the same sample in a study of Graves' ophthalmopathy and Graves' hyperthyroidism. Investigators amplified TCR beta CDR3 regions from RNA transcripts. HTBI-primed RT-PCR formed the first round, and a multiplex PCR formed the second. TCRdb re-called the multiplex PCR reads through MiXCR, storing one row per CDR3 protein. In the table there are around 340,000 distinct CDR3 sequences, around a sixth of which are singletons. The sequencing input was peripheral blood. Receptor source: an adult man with Graves' ophthalmopathy.

Many counts were recorded for this clonotype. The chain carries TRBV7-9 and TRBJ1-1; 8 nucleotides align to TRBD1. This CDR3 spans 15 amino acids. The V segment lost 5 bases and the J segment 5 bases; nucleotides outside the gene matches: 10. Germline CDR1 and CDR2: SEHNR and FQNEAQ (reference sequence). CDR3 sequence reads: CASSNPDRVKTEAFF. CDR3 nucleotide sequence: TGTGCCAGCAGCAACCCGGACAGGGTAAAGACTGAAGCTTTCTTT. The complete variable domain, with remaining parts taken from reference TRBV7-9 and TRBJ1-1, reads DTGVSQNPRHKITKRGQNVTFRCDPISEHNRLYWYRQTLGQGPEFLTYFQNEAQLEKSRLLSDRFSAERPKGSFSTLEIQRTEQGDSAMYLCASSNPDRVKTEAFFGQGTRLTVV.

Many counts were recorded for this clonotype. V usage is TRBV29-1 and J usage is TRBJ2-7; D is possibly TRBD1 (6 bases). This CDR3 is 12 amino acids long. V lost 7 bases to trimming and J lost 1 base, with 11 bases between them. Germline V CDR1 and CDR2: SQVTM, ANQGSEA. As DNA, the CDR3 is TGCAGCGCCGAGACAGGATCCTACGAGCAGTACTTC. Translation gives CSAETGSYEQYF.

Ten or more counts support this clonotype. V gene TRBV10-3 combines with J gene TRBJ2-7; 9 bases are a match to TRBD1. Per germline, CDR1 ENHRY and CDR2 SYGVKD. The junction had 4 bases not matched to a gene; V was cut back by 6 bases and J by 4 bases. The CDR3 is 13 amino acids. In nucleotides, the CDR3 is TGTGCCATCAGGCGGGACAGGGTATACGAGCAGTACTTC. Translated, it gives CAIRRDRVYEQYF.

The chain uses TRBV18 and TRBJ1-5, with D possibly matching TRBD1 (6 bases). V lost 5 bases to trimming and J lost 9 bases, with 20 bases between them. CDR1 KGHSH and CDR2 LQKENI come from the germline V gene. The CDR3 has 15 residues. In nucleotides, the CDR3 is TGTGCCAGCTCATTCGGGACTCGGGGGCTCTCGCCCCAGCATTTT. Its protein is CASSFGTRGLSPQHF. The entire variable domain, with the rest obtained from reference TRBV18 and TRBJ1-5, is as follows: NAGVMQNPRHLVRRRGQEARLRCSPMKGHSHVYWYRQLPEEGLKFMVYLQKENIIDESGMPKERFSAEFPKEGPSILRIQQVVRGDSAAYFCASSFGTRGLSPQHFGDGTRLSIL.

The sample holds many counts of this clonotype. The CDR3 spells CASSESTNQETQYF. Written as DNA, the CDR3 is TGCGCCAGCAGTGAGTCTACTAACCAAGAGACCCAGTACTTC. This rearrangement joins TRBV10-1 to TRBJ2-5, with unresolved D. The CDR3 has 14 residues. In germline, CDR1 is WNHNN, CDR2 SYGVQD (reference sequence). The V gene lost 0 bases and the J gene lost 0 bases, with 5 bases spanning the gap.

The chain carries TRBV29-1 and TRBJ2-5, with 8 bases matching TRBD2. This CDR3 contains 14 residues. With 4 bases clipped from V and 5 bases from J, the junction kept 9 bases outside the gene matches. Germline CDR1 and CDR2: SQVTM and ANQGSEA. CDR3 sequence: CSVVPRGGRETQYF. CDR3 bases: TGCAGCGTTGTCCCCCGGGGCGGGAGGGAGACCCAGTACTTC.

The rearrangement joins TRBV18 to TRBJ2-5, with 7 bases lining up with TRBD1. V lost 3 bases, J lost 4 bases, and 5 bases stayed unmatched. The CDR3 is 14 residues long. Germline V gives CDR1 KGHSH, CDR2 LQKENI. CDR3 DNA: TGTGCCAGCTCACCTGGACAGGAAAGAGAGACCCAGTACTTC. As protein: CASSPGQERETQYF.

The sample holds many counts of this clonotype. The chain couples TRBV6-1 to TRBJ1-2; D gene ambiguous. The CDR3 loop spans 15 amino acids. Trimming pared 0 bases from V and 5 bases from J, leaving 13 bases between. Germline V CDR1 and CDR2: MNHNS, SASEGT. The CDR3 protein is CASSEALSGSYGYTF. As DNA, the CDR3 is TGTGCCAGCAGTGAAGCGCTATCCGGCTCTTATGGCTACACCTTC.

Many counts were recorded for this clonotype. This chain uses TRBV19 with TRBJ1-5, with 7 bases aligning to TRBD1. Germline loops: CDR1 LNHDA, CDR2 SQIVND (reference sequence). Trimming at V came to 10 bases and at J to 4 bases, leaving 4 bases not matched to a gene. The CDR3 sequence is 12 residues long. CDR3 region: CATDRENQPQHF. Written as DNA, the CDR3 is TGTGCCACCGACAGGGAAAATCAGCCCCAGCATTTT.

The table lists this clonotype with many counts. The chain is built from TRBV6-2 or TRBV6-3 and TRBJ2-7; D gene unclear. CDR1 MNHEY and CDR2 SVGEGT come from the germline V gene. CDR3 length equals 13 residues. Trimming pared 4 bases from V and 2 bases from J, leaving 9 bases between. Here the CDR3 reads CASSSIGPYEQYF. CDR3 nucleotide sequence: TGTGCCAGCAGTTCCATCGGGCCCTACGAGCAGTACTTC.